This T cell receptor beta chain derives from a study of shared clonotypes between healthy human individuals. As for the study in general: CD4 naive cells filled three plates per donor, CD4 memory three, CD8 naive two and CD8 memory one. Study-level points and caveats: Naive subsets usually exceeded memory subsets in estimated richness.

Comment on this clone: Its target is unknown.

The V gene lost 0 bases and the J gene lost 7 bases, with 6 bases spanning the gap. CDR1 and CDR2 (germline): KGHSH, LQKENI. The CDR3 contains 13 residues. Clones were sequenced by immunoSEQ multiplex PCR, and TCRdb holds only the in-frame ones, with some missing. The sample carries some 2,500,000 clones, 93% recorded once. The material sequenced was naive CD4+ T cells from PBMCs. Noted subset: CD45RA+ positively selected. This clonotype originated in a man aged 18 to 29 in good health. Some clones in this sample may be carry-over from other donors' samples. This chain joins TRBV18 and TRBJ1-4; D uncertain. CDR3 in amino acids: CASSPPVIEKLFF. CDR3 bases: TGTGCCAGCTCACCACCGGTTATTGAAAAACTGTTTTTT.